This record concerns one T cell receptor beta chain sequence. As yet, its antigen is unknown. The data belong to a study of Ad26.COV2.S vaccination and SARS-CoV-2 variants. For the study at large: Participants got Ad26.COV2.S intramuscularly, once or twice 56 days apart. Study observations and caveats: Substantial response breadth was reportedly seen for spike-specific CD8+ and CD4+ T cells after vaccination. Vaccinees and placebo recipients showed similar non-spike TCR breadth. The placebo group had lower spike-specific TCR breadth than the vaccine recipients did.

As to treatment: about 20 received Ad26.COV2.S at low or high dose, single or two shots; about five received placebo; per-sample allocation not given. Day 63 following the first vaccine or placebo injection was when the samples were taken. Trimming stripped 5 bases from V and 7 bases from J, with 21 bases between. The germline CDR1 and CDR2 sequences are LGHNA and YNFKEQ. CDR3 length: 17 residues. Here immunoSEQ multiplex PCR was the method, and the copy in TCRdb shows in-frame clones only, minus some. This sample has roughly 390,000 clones, with 75% to 90% found just once. The sample in question was peripheral blood, obtained in a trial of Ad26.COV2.S vaccine versus placebo. The V call is TRBV4-2, the J call TRBJ1-6; D might be TRBD1 (5 bases). This TCR derives from a person aged 18-65 years who received the Ad26.COV2.S COVID-19 vaccine or a placebo. Here the CDR3 DNA reads TGTGCCAGCAGCTCAAGATATAGGCAGGGATTGAATTCACCCCTCCACTTT. Its protein product is CASSSRYRQGLNSPLHF.